The 7 T cell receptor beta chains below come from one sample, sequenced in a study of graft-versus-host responses after intestinal transplantation (dated by TCRdb to the early 2020s). Libraries were constructed by the immunoSEQ multiplex PCR assay. TCRdb took this table from immuneACCESS and kept in-frame rearrangements with V and J called. Such tables lack part of the clones; where checked against another copy, unresolved V genes explain under half of the gap, and the rest is unexplained. Within this sample are about 59,000 clones, with 85% to 95% of them counted one time only. The ten largest clones represent 0.38% of the sample. According to the study, the label for this sample's time point signals: cells obtained before transplantation from donor or recipient. For these receptors, no antigen is known. Material: unstimulated CD4+ T cells sorted from spleen or lymph node cells, obtained before transplant. The receptor set was obtained from a human donor who was the organ donor for an intestinal transplant.

This chain connects TRBV6-1 to TRBJ1-1; possible D gene TRBD1, 5 bases. The CDR3 loop spans 14 amino acids. V shed 3 bases and J shed 8 bases, with 16 bases lying between them. Per germline, CDR1 MNHNS and CDR2 SASEGT. The CDR3 DNA reads TGTGCCAGCAGTGACCGAGGGGCAGGGCGGGAAGCTTTCTTT. Protein product: CASSDRGAGREAFF.

The rearrangement links TRBV7-9 to TRBJ1-1, with 7 nucleotides matching TRBD1. The germline CDR1 and CDR2 sequences are SEHNR and FQNEAQ (reference sequence). With 0 bases clipped from V and 2 bases from J, the junction kept 6 bases outside the gene matches. The CDR3 is 16 residues long. The CDR3 is CASSLARKGANTEAFF. The DNA of the CDR3 is TGTGCCAGCAGCTTAGCCAGGAAGGGGGCAAACACTGAAGCTTTCTTT.

This chain connects TRBV5-6 to TRBJ1-1; D is uncertain. Looked up from germline, CDR1 is SGHDT and CDR2 is YYEEEE. The CDR3 has 12 amino acids. The V end was cut by 0 bases, the J end by 8 bases, with 8 bases between. CDR3 DNA sequence: TGTGCCAGCAGCTTGGTTGGCAGCGAAGCTTTCTTT. It encodes CASSLVGSEAFF.

This rearrangement joins TRBV27 to TRBJ2-6; D perhaps matches TRBD1 (5 bases). Between the trimmed V and J ends, which lost 6 bases and 2 bases, there was a span of 11 bases. This CDR3 has 15 residues. Per the germline V gene, CDR1 is MNHEY and CDR2 is SMNVEV (reference sequence). The CDR3 DNA reads TGTGCCAGCAGGTCGACAGCACCTGGGGCCAACGTCCTGACTTTC. Translation gives CASRSTAPGANVLTF.

This clone has just one count. The V and J genes are TRBV7-9 and TRBJ1-2; the match to TRBD1 covers 8 bases. J gave up 7 bases and V 3 bases, and 7 bases lay outside the gene matches. CDR3 length: 14 amino acids. Germline CDR1 reads SEHNR; CDR2 reads FQNEAQ (reference sequence). This CDR3 reads CASSLAGGGFGYTF. The CDR3 nucleotides read TGTGCCAGCAGCTTGGCAGGGGGCGGGTTTGGCTACACCTTC.

V usage is TRBV15 and J usage is TRBJ2-1, with D hard to call. Trimming stripped 0 bases from V and 6 bases from J, with 12 bases between. The germline V gene encodes CDR1 LNHNV and CDR2 YYDKDF (reference sequence). This CDR3 contains 15 residues. The CDR3 bases are TGTGCCACCAGCAGAGATCTTTTTGGAGTCAATGAGCAGTTCTTC. Encoded protein: CATSRDLFGVNEQFF. Together with reference TRBV15 and TRBJ2-1, the CDR3 gives the full variable domain: DAMVIQNPRYQVTQFGKPVTLSCSQTLNHNVMYWYQQKSSQAPKLLFHYYDKDFNNEADTPDNFQSRRPNTSFCFLDIRSPGLGDTAMYLCATSRDLFGVNEQFFGPGTRLTVL.

The chain joins TRBV2 to TRBJ1-2, with 7 bases matching TRBD1. Germline V gene lookup returns CDR1 SNHLY and CDR2 FYNNEI. The CDR3 covers 12 residues. V shed 9 bases and J 2 bases; nucleotides not matched to a gene: 3. CDR3 nucleotide sequence: TGTGCCAGACAGGGGTTAAACTATGGCTACACCTTC. Amino acids: CARQGLNYGYTF.